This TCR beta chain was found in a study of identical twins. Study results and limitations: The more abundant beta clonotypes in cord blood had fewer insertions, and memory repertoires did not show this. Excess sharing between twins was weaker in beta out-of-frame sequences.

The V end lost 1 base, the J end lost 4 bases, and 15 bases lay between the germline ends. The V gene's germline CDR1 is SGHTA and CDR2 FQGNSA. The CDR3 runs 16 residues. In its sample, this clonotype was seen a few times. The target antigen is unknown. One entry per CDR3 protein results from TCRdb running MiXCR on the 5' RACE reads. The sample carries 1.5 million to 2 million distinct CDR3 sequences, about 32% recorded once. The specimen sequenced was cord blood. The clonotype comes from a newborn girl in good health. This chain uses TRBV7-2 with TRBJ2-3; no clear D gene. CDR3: CASSLEVHPMADTQYF. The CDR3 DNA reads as TGTGCCAGCAGCTTAGAGGTACACCCTATGGCAGATACGCAGTATTTT.